This paragraph covers one T cell receptor beta chain sequence. Its antigen has not been determined. One base away there is no much larger clone; base qualities are not given. The sample carries other DNA sequences with the same CDR3. This sample is part of a study of OX40 agonist ivuxolimab in advanced cancers. With respect to the entire study: Ivuxolimab, which targeted the costimulatory receptor OX40 (CD134), was an agonistic, fully human IgG2 monoclonal antibody. Intravenous ivuxolimab was administered to patients every 2 weeks at six dose levels: 0.01, 0.1, 0.3, 1.5, 3 and 10 mg/kg. Of the approximately 54 patients in dose escalation, about 20 had hepatocellular carcinoma, approximately 15 had melanoma, 9 had renal cell carcinoma and 9 had head and neck cancer. The dose-escalation cohort was about 83% male with a mean age of around 64 years, ranging from roughly 20 to 80. Prior anti-PD-1, anti-PD-L1 or anti-CTLA-4 therapy was permitted, and about 40% of dose-escalation patients had received checkpoint inhibitors. Partial responses occurred in three dose-escalation patients, of whom one had hepatocellular carcinoma and two had cutaneous melanoma. Peripheral TCRbeta sequencing aimed to test whether ivuxolimab altered TCR sequence diversity and caused clonal T-cell expansion. The paper covers the monotherapy dose-escalation part of the phase I ivuxolimab trial, which included N ≈ 50 patients. General conclusions and limits of the study: On average, CD8+ T cells showed more expanded clones than CD4+ T cells after ivuxolimab. Low levels of normalized T-cell clonal expansion were also seen in some patients who did not respond. Clonal expansion of both CD4+ and CD8+ blood T cells was observed from baseline to week 6 at doses 0.1 to 3.0 mg/kg. Which antigens the clonally expanded peripheral T cells were specific for was not determined. Partial responders in the 0.1-3.0 mg/kg groups had among the lowest normalized peripheral clonal expansion, especially among CD8+ T cells.

To sequence the TCRbeta CDR3 region, genomic DNA was isolated from the sorted cells. The immunoSEQ Assay was used for sequencing of TCRbeta CDR3 regions. Drawn from immuneACCESS, this table holds only the in-frame rearrangements with V and J called that TCRdb kept. Clones are partly lost; checked studies trace under half to an unresolved V gene and leave the rest unexplained. This sample holds 65,000 to 80,000 clones; around 83% were observed only once. In total, the top ten clones hold roughly 6.2% of the sample. Patients with autoimmune disease history or receiving systemic immunosuppression were excluded from the trial. In every dose cohort, peripheral blood was drawn for TCR sequencing at baseline, cycle 4 day 1, and cycle 7 day 1. Samples were obtained from an open-label, multicenter, first-in-human phase I dose-escalation trial of ivuxolimab. Adults with locally advanced or metastatic melanoma, renal cell, hepatocellular, or head and neck squamous cell carcinoma were enrolled in the trial. Before TCR sequencing, CD4+ and CD8+ T cells were separately sorted from peripheral blood.

Between the V and J ends, shortened by 6 bases and 3 bases respectively, the junction contains 11 bases. In the germline V gene (reference sequence), CDR1 corresponds to LNHDA and CDR2 to SQIVND. The CDR3 holds 13 amino acids from the cysteine to the phenylalanine. Of the read, only the CDR3 DNA is kept; its 39 bases are in frame from base 1. Sequencing used CD4+ or CD8+ T cells sorted from blood, obtained in a trial of the OX40 agonist ivuxolimab. The clonotype was recovered from an adult with an advanced solid tumor such as melanoma, head and neck, liver or kidney cancer. Here the chain combines TRBV19 and TRBJ1-2; matching of 6 bases hints at TRBD1 as the D gene. Here the CDR3 is given as CASRKDRDYGYTF. The nucleotides read TGTGCCAGTAGGAAGGACAGAGACTATGGCTACACCTTC. With the portions outside the CDR3 filled from the reference TRBV19 and TRBJ1-2 genes, the complete variable region becomes DGGITQSPKYLFRKEGQNVTLSCEQNLNHDAMYWYRQDPGQGLRLIYYSQIVNDFQKGDIAEGYSVSREKKESFPLTVTSAQKNPTAFYLCASRKDRDYGYTFGSGTRLTVV.